This TCR beta chain originates from a study of T-cell reconstitution after alpha-beta-depleted transplantation in children. Unique molecular identifiers were built into the TCRbeta library. Each CDR3 protein gets one entry after TCRdb re-called the PCR reads with MiXCR. The repertoire holds a few hundred thousand distinct CDR3 sequences, with around 9.7% as singletons. This clonotype was recorded many times. The junction had 6 bases not matched to a gene; V was cut back by 3 bases and J by 8 bases. The CDR3 loop spans 13 amino acids. V and J are TRBV12-3 or TRBV12-4 and TRBJ1-2, with 7 positions matching TRBD1. The TCR was taken from a human donor who donated a stem cell graft to a child with SCID. The specimen comprised PBMCs from the stem cell graft donor, sampled from the stem cell graft. The CDR3, as DNA: TGTGCCAGCAGTTTCAGGGGGTCCCGCGGCTACACCTTC. Its protein product is CASSFRGSRGYTF.